This T cell receptor (beta chain) comes out of a study of cytomegalovirus exposure and HLA in healthy donors. Findings and limits, study-wide: In vitro confirmation showed three CMV-associated chains to be CMV antigen specific. Data from an earlier analysis indicated that most TCR beta V segments were productive either about 90% or about 30% of the time. Further analysis, carried out later, found HLA-associated TCR beta chains more clonally expanded than equally common other chains. Indistinguishable V segments such as TRBV6-2 and TRBV6-3 were excluded.

A note on this clone: Its specificity is unknown.

The CDR3 totals 16 residues. Germline CDR1 KGHSH, CDR2 LQKENI. V lost 2 bases, J lost 5 bases, and 19 bases lay in between. This PCR relied on a set of 60 Vbeta primers and 13 Jbeta primers. Sequencing was performed with immunoSEQ multiplex PCR; in TCRdb, only in-frame clones are kept and a portion is missing. Seen here are about 110,000 clones, approximately 80% observed once, and the top ten hold around 6.6%. This rearrangement joins TRBV18 to TRBJ2-7; a possible D gene is TRBD1 (5 bases). The source material was PBMCs. This sequence was found in a man aged 30 to 45 in good health and CMV-seropositive. CDR3 nucleotide sequence: TGTGCCAGCTCACCAGAGCGACAGATGGTGTCCAACGAGCAGTACTTC. Encoded protein: CASSPERQMVSNEQYF.